The text below deals with one T cell receptor beta chain. Its matching antigen is unknown. Mismatch repair deficiency was confirmed in all patients, by PCR or immunohistochemistry. The V gene's germline CDR1 is SGHAT and CDR2 FQNNGV. This CDR3 has 16 amino acids. With 4 bases clipped from V and 4 bases from J, the junction kept 5 bases outside the gene matches. Some clones are missing from TCRdb's copy, which holds only in-frame ones; the method was immunoSEQ multiplex PCR. Of tens of thousands of clones listed, around 80% are singletons. This sample is part of a study of PD-1 blockade in mismatch repair-deficient tumors. Overall study: Patients had roughly twelve mismatch repair-deficient cancer types, all previously treated and progressing. Findings and caveats of the study: After pembrolizumab, tumor-resident clones rose rapidly, then generally contracted before radiologic responses.

The V call is TRBV11-2, the J call TRBJ2-3, with 13 bases matching TRBD2. The source of this sequence is an adult with mismatch repair-deficient cancer. Sample: peripheral blood, taken 4 weeks after starting pembrolizumab. CDR3 DNA: TGTGCCAGCAGCTCCTGGACTAGCGGGAGATCAGATACGCAGTATTTT. Translating it yields CASSSWTSGRSDTQYF.